The sequence of this TCR beta chain was determined in a study of cytomegalovirus exposure and HLA in healthy donors. Study-wide context: In a previous analysis, 95 million to 130 million unique TCR beta sequences were found from 170 million or so T cells.

The donors (healthy individuals) were bone marrow donors. In the PCR, 60 Vbeta and 13 Jbeta primers were used. Profiled with immunoSEQ multiplex PCR; TCRdb holds only in-frame clones, not every one. This table has more than 150,000 clones, more than 75% appearing once. The clonotype comes from a girl under three years old in good health and CMV-seronegative. The source material was PBMCs.

This CDR3 is CAISDGQGFDEQYF. The DNA for the CDR3 is TGTGCCATCAGTGATGGACAGGGTTTCGACGAGCAGTACTTC. The genes are TRBV10-3 and TRBJ2-7; TRBD1 matches 8 bases. The CDR3 consists of 14 residues. Looked up from germline, CDR1 is ENHRY and CDR2 is SYGVKD. The junction had 6 bases not matched to a gene; V was cut back by 3 bases and J by 5 bases.